This T cell receptor (beta chain) is from a study of T cell responses to AZD1222 COVID-19 vaccine. Study findings and constraints: Repertoires were obtained solely post-peak T cell response.

Sequencing used immunoSEQ multiplex PCR; TCRdb keeps in-frame clones, though not all of them. The top ten clones hold around 3.7% of a sample with roughly 200,000 clones, roughly nine tenths of them seen once. On this clone itself: Its cognate antigen is unknown.

Trimming cost V 4 bases and J 6 bases; bases outside gene matches: 8. The CDR3 is made up of 15 amino acids. Germline values: CDR1 SGHRS, CDR2 YFSETQ. This specimen was peripheral blood, taken 28 days after the second AZD1222 dose. The chain is built from TRBV5-1 and TRBJ2-1, with TRBD1 matching 9 bases. This TCR was sampled from an adult who received the AZD1222 COVID-19 vaccine. The CDR3 sequence: CASSTGGDRVNEQFF. CDR3 nucleotides: TGCGCCAGCAGCACTGGGGGGGACAGGGTCAATGAGCAGTTCTTC.